This T cell receptor (beta chain) was identified during a study of T-cell reconstitution after alpha-beta-depleted transplantation in children. The CDR3 has 15 amino acids. The V gene lost 5 bases and the J gene lost 0 bases, with 11 bases spanning the gap. From germline, CDR1 is MNHEY and CDR2 SVGEGT. Construction of the TCRbeta library involved unique molecular identifiers. TCRdb redid the calling of the PCR reads with MiXCR, one entry per CDR3 protein. The table shows some 490,000 distinct CDR3 sequences, with approximately 12% occurring only once. The receptor comes from a human donor who donated a stem cell graft to a child with combined immunodeficiency. The chain couples TRBV6-2 or TRBV6-3 to TRBJ2-1; D remains ambiguous. The sample here was PBMCs from the stem cell graft donor, taken from the stem cell graft. CDR3 bases: TGTGCCAGCAGTCCCTCTCCCAGCTCCTACAATGAGCAGTTCTTC. It yields the protein CASSPSPSSYNEQFF.